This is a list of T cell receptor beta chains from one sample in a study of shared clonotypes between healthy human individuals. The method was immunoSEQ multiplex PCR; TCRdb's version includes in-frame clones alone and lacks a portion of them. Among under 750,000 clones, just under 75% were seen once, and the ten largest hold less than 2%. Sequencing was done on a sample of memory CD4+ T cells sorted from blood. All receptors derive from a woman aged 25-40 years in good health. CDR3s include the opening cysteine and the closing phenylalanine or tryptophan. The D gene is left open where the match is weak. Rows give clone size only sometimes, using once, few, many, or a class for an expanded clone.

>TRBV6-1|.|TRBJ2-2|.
CASIAANTGELFF
TGTGCCAGCATCGCAGCGAACACCGGGGAGCTGTTTTTT
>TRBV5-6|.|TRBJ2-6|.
CASSRGQLSWTSGANVLTF
TGTGCCAGCAGCCGGGGACAACTCTCCTGGACCTCTGGGGCCAACGTCCTGACTTTC
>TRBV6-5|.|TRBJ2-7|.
CASSPRGGALYEQYF
TGTGCCAGCAGCCCTAGGGGGGGCGCCCTCTACGAGCAGTACTTC
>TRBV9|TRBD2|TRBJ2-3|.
CASSVRLAGGDTQYF
TGTGCCAGCAGCGTGCGTCTAGCGGGAGGAGATACGCAGTATTTT
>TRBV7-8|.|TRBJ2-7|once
CASSLSGTPYEQYF
TGTGCCAGCAGCTTATCCGGGACGCCCTACGAGCAGTACTTC
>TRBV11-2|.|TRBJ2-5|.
CASSLVQGQETQYF
TGTGCCAGCAGCTTAGTCCAGGGCCAAGAGACCCAGTACTTC
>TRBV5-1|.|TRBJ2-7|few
CASSATGRLTLSYEQYF
TGCGCCAGCAGCGCCACCGGGCGCCTCACGCTCTCCTACGAGCAGTACTTC
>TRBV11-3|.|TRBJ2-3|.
CASSSGRTTDTQYF
TGTGCCAGCAGCTCTGGACGGACGACAGATACGCAGTATTTT
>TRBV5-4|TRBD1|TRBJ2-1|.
CASSPETGGSYNEQFF
TGTGCCAGCAGCCCAGAAACAGGGGGCTCCTACAATGAGCAGTTCTTC
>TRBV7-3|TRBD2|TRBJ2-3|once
CASSLSPSGNTDTQYF
TGTGCCAGCAGCTTAAGTCCTAGCGGAAACACAGATACGCAGTATTTT
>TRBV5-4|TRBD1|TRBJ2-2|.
CASSGGQVGGELFF
TGTGCCAGCAGCGGGGGACAGGTGGGCGGGGAGCTGTTTTTT
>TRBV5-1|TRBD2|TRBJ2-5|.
CASSRTSGSSGETQYF
TGCGCCAGCAGCAGGACTAGCGGGAGTTCGGGAGAGACCCAGTACTTC
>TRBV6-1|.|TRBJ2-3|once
CASAGTDTQYF
TGTGCCAGCGCTGGTACAGATACGCAGTATTTT
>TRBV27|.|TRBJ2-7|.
CASSFGAGIPPYEQYF
TGTGCCAGCAGTTTTGGAGCGGGCATACCACCCTACGAGCAGTACTTC
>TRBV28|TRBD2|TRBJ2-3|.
CASTRGGGKQYF
TGTGCCAGCACCCGGGGCGGGGGTAAGCAGTATTTT
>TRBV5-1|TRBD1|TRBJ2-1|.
CASSPGTDHNEQFF
TGCGCCAGCAGCCCCGGGACAGATCACAATGAGCAGTTCTTC
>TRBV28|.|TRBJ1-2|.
CASTERVSYGYTF
TGTGCCAGCACCGAGAGGGTGTCCTATGGCTACACCTTC
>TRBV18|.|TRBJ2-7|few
CASSVRDGPYEQYF
TGTGCCAGCTCGGTCCGGGACGGACCCTACGAGCAGTACTTC
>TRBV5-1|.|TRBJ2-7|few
CASSPPQAQSYEQYF
TGCGCCAGCAGCCCCCCGCAAGCGCAATCCTACGAGCAGTACTTC
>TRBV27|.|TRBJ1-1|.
CAPQSEAFF
TGTGCCCCCCAGTCTGAAGCTTTCTTT
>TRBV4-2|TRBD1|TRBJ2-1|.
CASSQDGTGRFEFF
TGTGCCAGCAGCCAAGATGGGACAGGGCGGTTCGAGTTCTTC
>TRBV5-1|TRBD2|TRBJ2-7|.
CASSLVPAGGLDEQYF
TGCGCCAGCAGCTTGGTTCCAGCGGGAGGGTTGGACGAGCAGTACTTC
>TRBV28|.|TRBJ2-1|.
CASTLSRRGGLRNYEQFF
TGTGCCAGCACCTTAAGTAGGCGGGGAGGTCTACGTAATTATGAGCAGTTCTTC